The sequence of this T cell receptor beta chain was determined in a study of T cell repertoires in cytomegalovirus infection. Study at large: Indicated by public TCR beta signatures were CMV infection and matching HLA type. Findings and limits, study-wide: Cumulative frequency (of public TCR beta family members) identified carriers of CMV plus the relevant HLA. In two of eight donors, the top clonotype was HLA-C-restricted CMV-specific.

The CDR3 spans 11 residues. With regard to this clonotype: Its antigen is not identified. This may be a read error, as it is one base from a much larger clone.

Each CDR3 protein is one row after TCRdb ran MiXCR on the reads. The sample holds under 800,000 distinct CDR3 sequences, 24% seen once. The origin of this receptor is a human donor in good health (CMV status not recorded). Some clones in this sample may be carry-over from other donors' samples. V and J are TRBV12-3 or TRBV12-4 and TRBJ2-1, with TRBD2 as a possible D gene (6 bases). Sequencing was done on a sample of CD8+ T cells from PBMCs. CDR3 residues: CVSRGGVEQFF. The CDR3 DNA reads as TGTGTCAGCAGAGGAGGGGTAGAGCAGTTCTTC.